What follows are 10 T cell receptor beta chains derived from one specimen sequenced in a study of identical twins. TCRdb recomputed calls from the 5' RACE reads with MiXCR, one row per CDR3 protein. The data contain more than 1.5 million distinct CDR3 sequences, under 35% of them singletons. Sequencing was done on a sample of cord blood. The receptor source for this set is a newborn girl in good health.

The chain joins TRBV7-2 to TRBJ2-3, with 7 bases fitting TRBD2. The CDR3 sequence is 18 residues long. Germline-derived CDR1 and CDR2 are SGHTA and FQGNSA. With 4 bases clipped from V and 3 bases from J, the junction kept 16 bases outside the gene matches. CDR3 sequence (DNA): TGTGCCAGCAGCTCGTCCGGGGCTAGCGGAGTTGAGACAGATACGCAGTATTTT. Translation gives CASSSSGASGVETDTQYF.

The rearrangement links TRBV6-5 to TRBJ2-5; 8 bases align to TRBD1. From germline, CDR1 is MNHEY and CDR2 SVGAGI. The CDR3 runs 13 residues. The V segment lost 6 bases and the J segment 11 bases; nucleotides outside the gene matches: 11. The DNA for the CDR3 is TGTGCCAGCAGACCCCAGGGGGCCAATGAGCAGTACTTC. It codes for CASRPQGANEQYF.

V is TRBV12-3 or TRBV12-4 and J is TRBJ2-3; 7 positions agree with TRBD1. Trimming at V came to 5 bases and at J to 4 bases, leaving 3 bases not matched to a gene. CDR3 length: 13 amino acids. The CDR3 nucleotides read TGTGCCAGCAGTGTACAGGGGTCAGATACGCAGTATTTT. Translating it yields CASSVQGSDTQYF.

This clonotype appeared a few times. The V and J genes are TRBV7-2 and TRBJ1-4, with TRBD1 as a possible D gene (6 bases). V lost 3 bases to trimming and J lost 5 bases, with 16 bases between them. Germline V lookup: CDR1 SGHTA, CDR2 FQGNSA. The CDR3 runs 16 residues. The CDR3 protein is CASSFVPGTPNEKLFF. In nucleotides, the CDR3 is TGTGCCAGCAGCTTTGTCCCCGGGACACCAAATGAAAAACTGTTTTTT.

As for this clonotype: This may stem from a read error, because a much larger clone lies one nucleotide away. V gene TRBV4-2 combines with J gene TRBJ2-1; possible D gene TRBD2, 6 bases. This CDR3 comprises 15 residues. Germline V lookup: CDR1 LGHNA, CDR2 YNFKEQ. The ends were cut back, 2 bases at V and 7 bases at J, with 15 bases in the middle. This CDR3 is CASSQYGDRGNEQFF. The CDR3 nucleotides read TGTGCCAGCAGCCAATACGGGGACCGGGGGAATGAGCAGTTCTTC.

The V gene is TRBV4-2, the J gene TRBJ2-4; 8 bases agree with TRBD1. The assigned J gene may be wrong: the sequence end matches TRBJ2-7 better. From germline, CDR1 is LGHNA and CDR2 YNFKEQ. This CDR3 comprises 15 residues. The chain's CDR3 is CASSQTLTGAYEQYF. CDR3 DNA sequence: TGTGCCAGCAGCCAAACTCTGACAGGGGCCTACGAGCAGTACTTC.

The rearrangement uses TRBV6-1 and TRBJ1-5; a weak D match, TRBD1 (6 bases). The CDR3 sequence is 17 residues long. CDR1 and CDR2 from the germline V gene are MNHNS and SASEGT. Between the trimmed V and J ends, which lost 6 bases and 2 bases, there was a span of 20 bases. As DNA, the CDR3 is TGTGCCAGCAGCCCCCTAGTTTCGGGGGCGCGCAATCAGCCCCAGCATTTT. Translated: CASSPLVSGARNQPQHF.

The V call is TRBV28, the J call TRBJ1-5, with a possible D match to TRBD1 (6 bases). The germline V gene encodes CDR1 MDHEN and CDR2 SYDVKM. Trimming left V 7 bases short and J 0 bases short, with 16 bases between. This CDR3 region has 16 residues. CDR3 residues: CASTPRTVYSNQPQHF. The CDR3 DNA follows: TGTGCCAGCACCCCGAGGACAGTTTATAGCAATCAGCCCCAGCATTTT.

This clonotype was picked up a small number of times. The rearrangement links TRBV20-1 to TRBJ2-7, with D tentatively TRBD2 (5 bases). CDR1 DFQATT and CDR2 SNEGSKA come from the germline V gene (reference sequence). The CDR3 contains 14 residues. V was pared by 5 bases and J by 1 base, with 15 bases between. The CDR3 DNA reads TGCAGTGCTTACCCCGGGGTCAGGTCCTACGAGCAGTACTTC. This codes for CSAYPGVRSYEQYF.

This clonotype was seen a few times. This rearrangement joins TRBV9 to TRBJ2-7; D uncertain. Germline V CDR1 and CDR2: SGDLS, YYNGEE. V was cut by 3 bases and J by 0 bases, with 10 bases left in between. The CDR3 spans 14 residues. This CDR3 is CASSDRTNSYEQYF. In DNA, the CDR3 is TGTGCCAGCAGCGACCGGACCAACTCCTACGAGCAGTACTTC.